The 19 T cell receptor beta chains reported below all come from one sample, sequenced in a study of blood T cells in healthy people across ages. Combining a sample-barcoded 5' primer with a J-beta primer mix, a second PCR ran for roughly 6 to 11 cycles. TCRdb re-derived calls from the 5' RACE reads in MiXCR, one entry per CDR3 protein. Seen here are over 500,000 distinct CDR3 sequences, over 40% observed once, and the top ten hold about 14%. Sequenced material: blood. The receptors come from an elderly woman in good health.

This clonotype was seen once. V and J are TRBV7-2 and TRBJ2-5, with D maybe TRBD2 (6 bases). V was trimmed by 1 base and J by 5 bases, leaving 14 bases between them. This CDR3 has 15 residues. CDR1 is SGHTA, CDR2 FQGNSA, per germline. In DNA, the CDR3 is TGTGCCAGCAGCTTAGATCGGCGGGGTGCTGAGACCCAGTACTTC. As protein: CASSLDRRGAETQYF.

This clonotype showed up just a few times. J is TRBJ2-7 and V is TRBV5-1, with D tentatively TRBD2 (5 bases). Germline loops: CDR1 SGHRS, CDR2 YFSETQ. The CDR3 runs 15 residues. Trimming removed 4 bases at V and 6 bases at J, with 20 bases between. The CDR3 loop reads CASSRGLIATSEQYF. As DNA, the CDR3 is TGCGCCAGCAGCCGTGGACTGATCGCTACCTCCGAGCAGTACTTC.

This clonotype came up a few times. The J gene is TRBJ2-7, the V gene TRBV6-5, with TRBD1 matching 8 bases. J was trimmed by 2 bases and V by 5 bases; bases with no gene match: 8. Germline CDR1 and CDR2: MNHEY and SVGAGI. The CDR3 runs 15 residues. The CDR3 DNA reads as TGTGCCAGCAGTCAAACTCAGGGGGCCCCCTACGAGCAGTACTTC. This sequence encodes CASSQTQGAPYEQYF.

This chain connects TRBV20-1 to TRBJ2-4; 8 bases align to TRBD1. The tail of the sequence fits TRBJ2-7 better, so the J call may be wrong. Germline V CDR1 and CDR2: DFQATT, SNEGSKA (reference sequence). This CDR3 comprises 16 residues. The CDR3 here is CSARDLNQGAPHEQYF. CDR3 sequence (DNA): TGCAGTGCTAGAGATTTAAACCAGGGGGCGCCCCACGAGCAGTACTTC.

This clonotype was detected ten times or more. The genes are TRBV29-1 and TRBJ2-1; 9 bases map to TRBD2. Germline V gene lookup returns CDR1 SQVTM and CDR2 ANQGSEA. Germline trimming cut 6 bases from V and 8 bases from J; bases unmatched to any gene: 11. The CDR3 spans 14 residues. The CDR3 nucleotides read TGCAGCGTCCGGACGGGACTAGCCTCCCATGAGCAGTTCTTC. The encoded protein is CSVRTGLASHEQFF.

The rearrangement links TRBV29-1 to TRBJ1-2; D is unresolved. Between the trimmed V and J ends, which lost 6 bases and 8 bases, there was a span of 16 bases. The CDR3 runs 12 residues. Germline V CDR1 and CDR2: SQVTM, ANQGSEA. CDR3 region: CSVVFTSGGYTF. In DNA form, the CDR3 reads TGCAGCGTCGTTTTTACGTCGGGGGGCTACACCTTC.

The chain joins TRBV12-3 or TRBV12-4 to TRBJ1-5, with 8 bases fitting TRBD1. J lost 4 bases, V lost 3 bases, and 5 bases had no gene match. This CDR3 comprises 15 residues. The CDR3 coding sequence is TGTGCCAGCAGTTTGACCACAGGGGGGAATCAGCCCCAGCATTTT. This gives the protein CASSLTTGGNQPQHF.

In DNA form, the CDR3 reads TGTGCCAGCAGGCCTACAGGGATCTACGAGCAGTACTTC. Residues: CASRPTGIYEQYF. The gene calls are TRBV6-5 and TRBJ2-7; tentative D call: TRBD1 (6 bases). V shed 6 bases and J shed 3 bases, with 12 bases lying between them. The CDR3 covers 13 residues. Germline V CDR1 and CDR2: MNHEY, SVGAGI.

Comments on this clonotype: This may be a read error, as it is one base from a much larger clone. The V call is TRBV9, the J call TRBJ2-7; 9 bases match TRBD2. CDR1 is SGDLS, CDR2 YYNGEE, per germline. With 3 bases clipped from V and 5 bases from J, the junction kept 9 bases outside the gene matches. This CDR3 is 15 amino acids long. As DNA, the CDR3 is TGTGCCAGCAGCGAAACTGGCGGGAGGGTCCACGAGCAGTACTTC. The encoded protein is CASSETGGRVHEQYF.

This clonotype came up once. The CDR3 DNA sequence: TGCGCCAGCAGCCCGGCCGGGGGGACAGGGTTTGGCTACACCTTC. Translating gives CASSPAGGTGFGYTF. The chain couples TRBV4-3 to TRBJ1-2; TRBD1 agrees at 9 bases. The length of the CDR3 is 15 residues. Germline CDR1 is LGHNA and CDR2 is YSLEER. With V trimmed by 4 bases and J by 7 bases, 10 bases remained unmatched.

The gene calls are TRBV7-2 and TRBJ2-1, with 7 bases lining up with TRBD2. The junction had 10 bases not matched to a gene; V was cut back by 7 bases and J by 7 bases. CDR1 and CDR2 from the germline V gene are SGHTA and FQGNSA. This CDR3 spans 14 amino acids. CDR3 nucleotides: TGTGCCAGCATCGACCAGCGGGGAACGAATGAGCAGTTCTTC. Translating it yields CASIDQRGTNEQFF.

Ten or more counts support this clonotype. The chain has TRBV5-1 and TRBJ2-1; TRBD2 is a possible D gene (6 bases). CDR3 size: 12 residues. Germline values: CDR1 SGHRS, CDR2 YFSETQ. The ends were cut back, 9 bases at V and 7 bases at J, with 14 bases in the middle. The CDR3 spells CATGDVTNEQFF. The CDR3 bases are TGCGCCACGGGAGACGTAACGAATGAGCAGTTCTTC.

This clonotype was seen many times. The chain carries TRBV7-2 and TRBJ1-5; D is possibly TRBD1 (5 bases). Germline V gene lookup returns CDR1 SGHTA and CDR2 FQGNSA. The CDR3 covers 14 residues. Trimming cost V 2 bases and J 4 bases, with 9 bases left between them. The CDR3 DNA reads as TGTGCCAGCAGCTTAAGTACAGGAAATCAGCCCCAGCATTTT. Its protein product is CASSLSTGNQPQHF.

On this clonotype itself: A much larger clone differs by one base, so this may be a read error. The V and J genes are TRBV7-9 and TRBJ2-7; perhaps D is TRBD1 or TRBD2 (5 bases each). CDR3 length equals 16 residues. The germline V and J ends were trimmed by 5 bases and 0 bases, with 17 bases remaining between them. Germline CDR1 is SEHNR and CDR2 is FQNEAQ (reference sequence). CDR3 bases: TGTGCCAGCAGCCCCATCCCAGGGACGAGCTCCTACGAGCAGTACTTC. Its protein product is CASSPIPGTSSYEQYF.

The V gene is TRBV25-1, the J gene TRBJ2-3; TRBD2 might be the D (6 bases). With 2 bases removed from V and 6 bases from J, the gap between germline ends came to 18 bases. Looked up from germline, CDR1 is MGHDK and CDR2 is SYGVNS. The CDR3 is 16 amino acids. CDR3 in amino acids: CASSEPGGAGLDTQYF. In DNA, the CDR3 is TGTGCCAGCAGTGAACCGGGCGGGGCGGGTTTGGATACGCAGTATTTT. Drawing the rest from reference TRBV25-1 and TRBJ2-3, the complete variable domain is EADIYQTPRYLVIGTGKKITLECSQTMGHDKMYWYQQDPGMELHLIHYSYGVNSTEKGDLSSESTVSRIRTEHFPLTLESARPSHTSQYLCASSEPGGAGLDTQYFGPGTRLTVL.

This clonotype has a handful of counts. The chain uses TRBV29-1 and TRBJ2-3; TRBD1 is a possible D gene (8 bases). V shed 6 bases and J shed 5 bases, with 21 bases lying between them. The CDR3 loop spans 15 amino acids. Looked up from germline, CDR1 is SQVTM and CDR2 is ANQGSEA. The CDR3 is CSVGTGLVFEDTQYF. The DNA for the CDR3 is TGCAGCGTCGGGACAGGACTAGTTTTTGAAGATACGCAGTATTTT.

This chain joins TRBV15 and TRBJ2-3; D is unclear. CDR1 is LNHNV, CDR2 YYDKDF, per germline (reference sequence). This CDR3 has 13 amino acids. CDR3 nucleotide sequence: TGTGCGTCTCTCCCAAAGCACGGGGATACGCAGTATTTT. Translating gives CASLPKHGDTQYF.

This clonotype was counted many times. V gene TRBV29-1 combines with J gene TRBJ2-7, with TRBD1 identical over 8 bases. The length of the CDR3 is 14 residues. CDR1 is SQVTM and CDR2 is ANQGSEA in the germline V gene. Trimming took 1 base from V and 6 from J; bases not matched to a gene: 8. CDR3: CSVEVQQGVGEQYF. The CDR3 nucleotides are TGCAGCGTTGAAGTCCAACAGGGGGTCGGCGAGCAGTACTTC.

Remarks on this clonotype: At one end the junction does not follow the germline gene, possibly because of a read error. V is TRBV6-2 or TRBV6-3 and J is TRBJ1-2; D ambiguous. CDR1 is MNHEY, CDR2 SVGEGT, per germline. The CDR3 covers 15 residues. CDR3 in amino acids: CAGSSYTLGTYGYTF. The CDR3, as DNA: TGTGCCGGCAGTTCCTACACCCTCGGAACCTATGGCTACACCTTC.